Following are 14 T cell receptor beta chains from one sample sequenced in a study of cytomegalovirus exposure and HLA in healthy donors. The PCR ran on 60 Vbeta and 13 Jbeta primers. Profiled with immunoSEQ multiplex PCR; TCRdb holds only in-frame clones, not every one. The sample lists around 140,000 clones, 75% to 85% seen once, with 0.85% to 1.4% in the top ten. The sequenced sample consisted of PBMCs. The receptors were gathered from a male donor in good health and CMV-seronegative.

The chain joins TRBV30 to TRBJ2-2; D is unclear. Germline V gene lookup returns CDR1 GTSNPN and CDR2 SVGIG (reference sequence). The ends were cut back, 7 bases at V and 6 bases at J, with 9 bases in the middle. There are 11 residues in the CDR3. The CDR3 nucleotides read TGTGCCTACTCAGGCGCCGGGGAGCTGTTTTTT. This codes for CAYSGAGELFF.

The chain uses TRBV29-1 and TRBJ2-2, with D tentatively TRBD1 (7 bases). Germline CDR1 and CDR2: SQVTM and ANQGSEA. This CDR3 contains 14 residues. V gave up 3 bases and J gave up 5 bases, with 13 bases separating them. The CDR3 here is CSVESTGRTGELFF. In DNA form, the CDR3 reads TGCAGCGTTGAGTCGACAGGGAGGACCGGGGAGCTGTTTTTT.

The chain couples TRBV2 to TRBJ2-5, with TRBD2 matching 13 bases. Germline lookup yields CDR1 SNHLY and CDR2 FYNNEI. V dropped 1 base and J dropped 3; count of bases not matched to a gene: 11. The CDR3 length is 19 residues. The CDR3 here is CASSEGTVMGTSGEETQYF. The CDR3 DNA is TGTGCCAGCAGTGAAGGAACAGTAATGGGGACTAGCGGGGAAGAGACCCAGTACTTC.

This clone was found a few times. This rearrangement joins TRBV29-1 to TRBJ1-1; the D is unclear. The CDR3 is 11 residues long. V lost 5 bases and J 1 base, leaving 5 bases between the germline ends. The germline V gene has CDR1 SQVTM and CDR2 ANQGSEA. The chain's CDR3 is CSVTENTEAFF. CDR3 in DNA: TGCAGCGTTACAGAGAACACTGAAGCTTTCTTT.

V is TRBV13 and J is TRBJ2-3; 10 bases are a match to TRBD2. The CDR3 contains 15 residues. V was pared by 5 bases and J by 3 bases, with 5 bases of the junction left unmatched. CDR1 PRHDT and CDR2 FYEKMQ come from the germline V gene (reference sequence). The CDR3 nucleotides read TGTGCCAGCAGCCTACTAGCGGGGAAGACAGATACGCAGTATTTT. Translated, it gives CASSLLAGKTDTQYF. Filled out from reference TRBV13 and TRBJ2-3, the complete variable domain reads AAGVIQSPRHLIKEKRETATLKCYPIPRHDTVYWYQQGPGQDPQFLISFYEKMQSDKGSIPDRFSAQQFSDYHSELNMSSLELGDSALYFCASSLLAGKTDTQYFGPGTRLTVL.

This clone has just one count. DNA for the CDR3: TGTGCCAGCAGCTTAGTTCTAGCGGGGGGTCGGGATACGCAGTATTTT. It translates to CASSLVLAGGRDTQYF. The chain is built from TRBV7-2 and TRBJ2-3; 11 bases are shared with TRBD2. V lost 1 base, J lost 6 bases, and 6 bases stayed unmatched. The germline gives CDR1 SGHTA, CDR2 FQGNSA. The CDR3 covers 16 residues.

This chain connects TRBV25-1 to TRBJ2-7; D call uncertain. The CDR3 is 13 amino acids. Looked up from germline, CDR1 is MGHDK and CDR2 is SYGVNS. V lost 4 bases to trimming and J lost 3 bases, with 10 bases between them. CDR3 in amino acids: CASSGLVFYEQYF. The CDR3 coding sequence is TGTGCCAGCAGTGGGCTGGTTTTCTACGAGCAGTACTTC.

This clone has only one observation. V is TRBV9 and J is TRBJ2-1; 12 bases are a match to TRBD2. Germline trimming cut 3 bases from V and 6 bases from J; bases unmatched to any gene: 4. Germline values: CDR1 SGDLS, CDR2 YYNGEE. This CDR3 has 15 amino acids. CDR3 region: CASSEPGLAGNEQFF. DNA for the CDR3: TGTGCCAGCAGCGAGCCGGGACTAGCGGGCAATGAGCAGTTCTTC.

The gene calls are TRBV6-6 and TRBJ1-1, with D possibly matching TRBD1 (6 bases). Germline CDR1 and CDR2: MNHNY and SVGAGI (reference sequence). The V gene lost 5 bases and the J gene lost 1 base, with 11 bases spanning the gap. The CDR3 extends over 14 amino acids. This CDR3 reads CASSGGRGNTEAFF. In DNA form, the CDR3 reads TGTGCCAGCAGTGGGGGCAGGGGGAACACTGAAGCTTTCTTT.

The rearrangement links TRBV29-1 to TRBJ2-1; 7 positions agree with TRBD2. This CDR3 has 12 amino acids. With V trimmed by 3 bases and J by 6 bases, 2 bases remained unmatched. The germline CDR1 and CDR2 sequences are SQVTM and ANQGSEA. CDR3 in DNA: TGCAGCGTTGAGGGGGGGAGCAATGAGCAGTTCTTC. It is translated as CSVEGGSNEQFF.

J is TRBJ1-5 and V is TRBV11-2; 7 bases are a match to TRBD1. The ends lost 5 bases at V and 2 bases at J; junction bases unmatched: 3. The germline V gene has CDR1 SGHAT and CDR2 FQNNGV. The CDR3 contains 14 residues. The CDR3 DNA reads TGTGCCAGCAGCCAAACAGGGGGCAATCAGCCCCAGCATTTT. Its translation: CASSQTGGNQPQHF.

The V and J genes are TRBV30 and TRBJ1-5, with D perhaps matching TRBD1 (6 bases). Germline V gene sequence: CDR1 GTSNPN, CDR2 SVGIG (reference sequence). Trimming took 4 bases from V and 2 from J, leaving 15 bases between them. This CDR3 is built from 15 residues. CDR3 sequence: CAWKQGEIGNQPQHF. CDR3 DNA: TGTGCCTGGAAACAGGGCGAGATCGGCAATCAGCCCCAGCATTTT.

The V call is TRBV2, the J call TRBJ1-3; D is undetermined. The CDR3 runs 15 residues. Germline CDR1 SNHLY, CDR2 FYNNEI. The V and J ends lost 2 bases and 2 bases respectively, with 10 bases between them. The CDR3 region is CASSERRWAGNTIYF. The CDR3, as DNA: TGTGCCAGCAGTGAACGGAGGTGGGCTGGAAACACCATATATTTT.

V is TRBV9 and J is TRBJ2-3; 7 bases agree with TRBD1. Losses at the gene ends were 5 bases for V and 1 base for J; bases not matched to a gene: 10. This CDR3 region has 16 residues. Germline CDR1 and CDR2: SGDLS and YYNGEE. Here the CDR3 DNA reads TGTGCCAGCAGTAAGGGGGCAGGGGGAGGCACAGATACGCAGTATTTT. It encodes CASSKGAGGGTDTQYF. Filled out from reference TRBV9 and TRBJ2-3, the complete variable domain reads DSGVTQTPKHLITATGQRVTLRCSPRSGDLSVYWYQQSLDQGLQFLIQYYNGEERAKGNILERFSAQQFPDLHSELNLSSLELGDSALYFCASSKGAGGGTDTQYFGPGTRLTVL.